These 17 T cell receptor beta chains originate from one sample sequenced in a study of blood T cell repertoires in COVID-19. TCRdb's table, derived via immunoSEQ multiplex PCR, lists solely in-frame clones and lacks some. The data show 56,000 or so clones, around four fifths seen once. Sample: peripheral blood. Every receptor here comes from a man aged 45-65 years with acute or convalescent COVID-19.

This chain links TRBV7-2 with TRBJ2-7; weak D call: TRBD2 (7 bases). Germline CDR1 is SGHTA and CDR2 is FQGNSA. The CDR3 is 15 residues long. V shed 0 bases and J shed 3 bases, with 12 bases lying between them. CDR3 DNA: TGTGCCAGCAGCTTAGCAAGAGGGGGGGGCTACGAGCAGTACTTC. Translated, it gives CASSLARGGGYEQYF.

This clone showed up just a few times. This chain connects TRBV10-1 to TRBJ1-4, with 10 bases lining up with TRBD1. This CDR3 is built from 15 residues. The V segment lost 3 bases and the J segment 6 bases; nucleotides outside the gene matches: 4. From germline, CDR1 is WNHNN and CDR2 SYGVQD (reference sequence). The CDR3, as DNA: TGCGCCAGCAGTGACGGCGGGACAGGGGATGAAAAACTGTTTTTT. Its translation is CASSDGGTGDEKLFF.

This chain joins TRBV14 and TRBJ2-7; a possible D gene is TRBD1 (6 bases). From germline, CDR1 is SGHDN and CDR2 FVKESK. V was shortened by 6 bases and J by 2 bases, with 17 bases between the two germline ends. The CDR3 is 15 amino acids. CDR3 bases: TGTGCCAGCAGTCTCGAACAGGGCTACACCTACGAGCAGTACTTC. It codes for CASSLEQGYTYEQYF. The entire variable domain, with the rest obtained from reference TRBV14 and TRBJ2-7, is as follows: EAGVTQFPSHSVIEKGQTVTLRCDPISGHDNLYWYRRVMGKEIKFLLHFVKESKQDESGMPNNRFLAERTGGTYSTLKVQPAELEDSGVYFCASSLEQGYTYEQYFGPGTRLTVT.

This chain links TRBV5-6 with TRBJ2-3, with D possibly TRBD1 on 7 matching bases. From germline, CDR1 is SGHDT and CDR2 YYEEEE. This CDR3 has 16 residues. V was clipped by 6 bases and J by 2 bases, with 19 bases between them. This CDR3 reads CASIMAVRGDTDTQYF. CDR3 nucleotides: TGTGCCAGCATCATGGCGGTCAGGGGGGACACAGATACGCAGTATTTT.

The gene calls are TRBV28 and TRBJ1-4; the D is unclear. The CDR3 is 11 amino acids. Between the trimmed V and J ends, which lost 5 bases and 6 bases, there was a span of 4 bases. Germline V CDR1 and CDR2: MDHEN, SYDVKM. The CDR3 DNA is TGTGCCAGCAGTCGGGATGAAAAACTGTTTTTT. Translated, it gives CASSRDEKLFF.

The V and J genes are TRBV27 and TRBJ1-5; D perhaps matches TRBD1 (6 bases). CDR3 length: 15 amino acids. The germline CDR1 and CDR2 sequences are MNHEY and SMNVEV (reference sequence). V was clipped by 6 bases and J by 0 bases, with 12 bases between them. This chain's CDR3 is CASRQGWGSNQPQHF. CDR3 coding DNA: TGTGCCAGCAGACAGGGCTGGGGTAGCAATCAGCCCCAGCATTTT.

CDR3: CASSSGPAPETQYF. DNA of the CDR3: TGTGCCAGCAGTAGCGGGCCCGCCCCAGAGACCCAGTACTTC. The chain carries TRBV6-5 and TRBJ2-5, with D possibly being TRBD2 (6 bases). The ends were cut back, 5 bases at V and 4 bases at J, with 14 bases in the middle. CDR3 length: 14 residues. CDR1 and CDR2 (germline): MNHEY, SVGAGI.

The CDR3 loop reads CASSLESGSGANVLTF. CDR3 in DNA: TGTGCCAGCAGCTTGGAGTCCGGCTCTGGGGCCAACGTCCTGACTTTC. The chain recombines TRBV5-8 with TRBJ2-6; unclear D gene. Germline values: CDR1 SGHTS, CDR2 YDEGEE. This CDR3 has 16 residues. Trimming took off 0 bases at V and 0 bases at J, with 7 bases between the two ends. Filled out from reference TRBV5-8 and TRBJ2-6, the complete variable domain reads EAGVTQSPTHLIKTRGQQATLRCSPISGHTSVYWYQQALGLGLQFLLWYDEGEERNRGNFPPRFSGRQFPNYSSELNVNALELEDSALYLCASSLESGSGANVLTFGAGSRLTVL.

This clone was found once. The chain has TRBV5-1 and TRBJ1-2; 12 nucleotides line up with TRBD1. V shed 0 bases and J 8 bases; nucleotides not matched to a gene: 5. Germline-derived CDR1 and CDR2 are SGHRS and YFSETQ. This CDR3 contains 15 residues. The DNA for the CDR3 is TGCGCCAGCAGCTTGGGGGACAGGGGGCGAAAAGGCTACACCTTC. It codes for CASSLGDRGRKGYTF.

The J gene is TRBJ2-1, the V gene TRBV24-1, with D unresolved. V was cut by 3 bases and J by 0 bases, with 2 bases left in between. This CDR3 has 13 residues. The germline V gene has CDR1 KGHDR and CDR2 SFDVKD. The CDR3 sequence is CATSDLSYNEQFF. CDR3 bases: TGTGCCACCAGTGATCTCTCCTACAATGAGCAGTTCTTC.

Concerning this clone itself: One junction end does not reproduce the germline sequence, and a read error may be involved. The chain couples TRBV7-3 to TRBJ1-2; a weak D match, TRBD1 (6 bases). This CDR3 has 15 amino acids. CDR1 is SGHTA, CDR2 FQGTGA, per germline. The CDR3 is CASSLTGGGGLGYTF. The CDR3 DNA reads as TGTGCCAGCAGCCTAACCGGCGGGGGCGGACTTGGCTACACCTTC.

The chain is built from TRBV29-1 and TRBJ2-5, with TRBD1 matching 11 bases. Germline V gene sequence: CDR1 SQVTM, CDR2 ANQGSEA. V lost 6 bases, J lost 4 bases, and 10 bases stayed unmatched. There are 15 residues in the CDR3. Here the CDR3 DNA reads TGCAGCGTGGGTCCGGGACAGGGGGTTGGAGAGACCCAGTACTTC. It yields the protein CSVGPGQGVGETQYF.

This chain joins TRBV5-1 and TRBJ2-1, with TRBD1 identical over 9 bases. With V trimmed by 4 bases and J by 3 bases, 2 bases remained unmatched. Per the germline V gene, CDR1 is SGHRS and CDR2 is YFSETQ. The CDR3 covers 14 residues. The CDR3 here is CASSGTGIYNEQFF. For the CDR3, the DNA is TGCGCCAGCAGCGGGACAGGGATCTACAATGAGCAGTTCTTC.

J is TRBJ2-6 and V is TRBV27; TRBD2 is a possible D gene (5 bases). The CDR3 is 17 residues long. Germline CDR1 MNHEY, CDR2 SMNVEV (reference sequence). The germline V and J ends were trimmed by 4 bases and 2 bases, with 15 bases remaining between them. In DNA form, the CDR3 reads TGTGCCAGCAGTTCTGGGGTTCGGGGAGCTGGGGCCAACGTCCTGACTTTC. The encoded protein is CASSSGVRGAGANVLTF. The full variable domain, with the rest looked up from reference TRBV27 and TRBJ2-6, is EAQVTQNPRYLITVTGKKLTVTCSQNMNHEYMSWYRQDPGLGLRQIYYSMNVEVTDKGDVPEGYKVSRKEKRNFPLILESPSPNQTSLYFCASSSGVRGAGANVLTFGAGSRLTVL.

The chain recombines TRBV2 with TRBJ2-1, with D possibly TRBD2 on 5 matching bases. Germline loops: CDR1 SNHLY, CDR2 FYNNEI. Trimming cost V 6 bases and J 2 bases, with 17 bases left between them. The CDR3 covers 16 residues. The CDR3 nucleotides read TGTGCCAGCAGGATGACCGAAGAGGGCACCTACAATGAGCAGTTCTTC. It specifies CASRMTEEGTYNEQFF.

The chain uses TRBV6-4 and TRBJ2-1; the match to TRBD1 covers 12 bases. Germline CDR1 MRHNA, CDR2 SNTAGT. This CDR3 spans 16 amino acids. V trimming: 2 bases; J trimming: 8 bases; junction bases outside the gene matches: 7. CDR3 coding DNA: TGTGCCAGCAGTGACGCACCGGGACAGGGGGCTGATGAGCAGTTCTTC. This codes for CASSDAPGQGADEQFF.

CDR3 amino acids: CASSPSETGGYGYTF. The CDR3 bases are TGTGCCAGCTCACCTTCTGAGACAGGGGGTTATGGCTACACCTTC. The J gene is TRBJ1-2, the V gene TRBV18; 9 nucleotides match TRBD1. CDR1 and CDR2 (germline): KGHSH, LQKENI. The J segment lost 5 bases and the V segment lost 3 bases, leaving 7 bases of the junction unmatched. The CDR3 totals 15 residues.